What follows are 14 T cell receptor beta chains derived from one specimen sequenced in a study of T-cell memory formation after mild COVID-19. A single record per CDR3 protein comes from TCRdb applying MiXCR to the 5' RACE reads. The sample lists about 240,000 distinct CDR3 sequences; approximately 9% were seen once. Sequencing was carried out using PBMCs or a T cell subset sorted from them (not recorded which). The receptors stem from a man aged 18 to 30 who had mild COVID-19 (a few samples of this study predate the infection). Cell type and time point are not known.

A word on this clonotype: A junction end diverges from the germline sequence, so it may reflect a read error. The chain employs TRBV7-3 and TRBJ2-3; no clear D gene. Germline V CDR1 and CDR2: SGHTA, FQGTGA. This CDR3 region has 13 residues. As DNA, the CDR3 is TGTGACAGCAGCTTCTATGGGGATGGTACGCAGTATTTT. Its translation: CDSSFYGDGTQYF.

This clonotype came up a few times. This chain's CDR3 is CASSIMGHQPGGNIQYF. The DNA for the CDR3 is TGTGCCAGTAGTATAATGGGACACCAACCCGGGGGAAACATTCAGTACTTC. The rearrangement uses TRBV19 and TRBJ2-4; D could derive from TRBD1 or TRBD2 (6 bases each). Germline lookup yields CDR1 LNHDA and CDR2 SQIVND (reference sequence). Trimming cost V 2 bases and J 6 bases, with 20 bases left between them. There are 17 residues in the CDR3.

This chain links TRBV18 with TRBJ1-1, with 9 bases that match TRBD1. Germline loops: CDR1 KGHSH, CDR2 LQKENI. The CDR3 is 15 residues long. Trimming took 3 bases from V and 3 from J; bases not matched to a gene: 5. In nucleotides, the CDR3 is TGTGCCAGCTCACCGCACAGGGGGCATGACACTGAAGCTTTCTTT. It is translated as CASSPHRGHDTEAFF.

This clonotype was detected a few times. This rearrangement joins TRBV6-2 or TRBV6-3 to TRBJ1-1, with TRBD1 as a possible D gene (5 bases). Germline CDR1 and CDR2: MNHEY and SVGEGT. V was trimmed by 6 bases and J by 5 bases, leaving 7 bases between them. CDR3 length: 11 amino acids. The CDR3: CASRQVTEAFF. The CDR3, as DNA: TGTGCCAGCAGACAGGTTACTGAAGCTTTCTTT.

This clonotype was detected a few times. J is TRBJ2-1 and V is TRBV28; 12 nucleotides line up with TRBD2. The length of the CDR3 is 18 residues. Germline V gene data show CDR1 as MDHEN and CDR2 as SYDVKM. The ends lost 1 base at V and 0 bases at J; junction bases unmatched: 4. The CDR3 nucleotides read TGTGCCAGCAGTTTATTCCTAGCGGGGGGGAGCTCCTACAATGAGCAGTTCTTC. Translated, it gives CASSLFLAGGSSYNEQFF.

At least ten counts were recorded for this clonotype. Written as DNA, the CDR3 is TGTGCCAGCTGTACTCGGGGGGATGAGCAGTTCTTC. Its translation: CASCTRGDEQFF. The rearrangement uses TRBV27 and TRBJ2-1, with TRBD2 matching over 7 bases. CDR3 length: 12 residues. Germline lookup yields CDR1 MNHEY and CDR2 SMNVEV (reference sequence). The J segment lost 8 bases and the V segment lost 8 bases, leaving 6 bases of the junction unmatched.

This clonotype was seen repeatedly, ten times or more. The gene calls are TRBV12-3 or TRBV12-4 and TRBJ2-7; the match to TRBD2 covers 8 bases. This CDR3 is 14 amino acids long. The V and J ends lost 3 bases and 7 bases, in that order; junction bases with no gene match: 8. The CDR3 DNA is TGTGCCAGCAGTTTGGGACGGGGGGGAGGAGAGCAGTACTTC. Protein sequence: CASSLGRGGGEQYF.

The J gene is TRBJ1-1, the V gene TRBV10-3; D ambiguous. This CDR3 is 13 amino acids long. From germline, CDR1 is ENHRY and CDR2 SYGVKD. Trimming cost V 4 bases and J 1 base, with 7 bases left between them. In DNA form, the CDR3 reads TGTGCCATCAGTGTACAGCCGAACACTGAAGCTTTCTTT. Its translation: CAISVQPNTEAFF.

This clonotype was seen ten or more times. The V call is TRBV7-2, the J call TRBJ2-7; D is unresolved. Trimming shortened V by 1 base and J by 7 bases, and 14 bases separated the two germline ends. Germline CDR1 is SGHTA and CDR2 is FQGNSA. The CDR3 spans 14 residues. Here the CDR3 DNA reads TGTGCCAGCAGCTTAGGGGCAGGTCCTTGGGAGCAGTACGTC. This translates into CASSLGAGPWEQYV.

J is TRBJ2-3 and V is TRBV7-9; D is tentatively TRBD1 or TRBD2 (6 bases each). Germline V gene sequence: CDR1 SEHNR, CDR2 FQNEAQ (reference sequence). This CDR3 comprises 16 residues. The V and J ends lost 5 bases and 6 bases respectively, with 21 bases between them. As DNA, the CDR3 is TGTGCCAGCAGCCTCCCCGGGATTTCGGGGGCGGATACGCAGTATTTT. It yields the protein CASSLPGISGADTQYF.

This clonotype was observed a handful of times. The chain combines TRBV12-3 or TRBV12-4 with TRBJ1-4, with 8 nucleotides matching TRBD1. The CDR3 consists of 14 residues. Trimming removed 2 bases from V and 8 bases from J; junction bases left unmatched: 4. CDR3 sequence: CASSLQGAAEKLFF. The CDR3 coding sequence is TGTGCCAGCAGTTTACAGGGGGCTGCAGAAAAACTGTTTTTT.

This clonotype was counted between two and nine times. CDR3 in DNA: TGCGCCAGCAGCCCTAGCTGGCACAGGACGAGTTATAGCAATCAGCCCCAGCATTTT. Amino acid sequence: CASSPSWHRTSYSNQPQHF. The V gene is TRBV4-3, the J gene TRBJ1-5; D possibly corresponds to TRBD1 (5 bases). V gave up 4 bases and J gave up 0 bases, with 22 bases separating them. Germline values: CDR1 LGHNA, CDR2 YSLEER. The CDR3 runs to 19 residues.

With regard to this clonotype: A much larger clone differs by one base, so this may be a read error. The rearrangement joins TRBV7-2 to TRBJ1-1; D not certain. Germline loops: CDR1 SGHTA, CDR2 FQGNSA. This CDR3 region has 14 residues. DNA for the CDR3: TGTGCCAGAAGCTCCGCAGCCGGGCGGACTGAAGCTTTCTTT. The encoded protein is CARSSAAGRTEAFF.

In this sample, this clonotype turned up a few times. The chain couples TRBV4-1 to TRBJ1-5, with a weak D call TRBD1 (5 bases). Germline V gene sequence: CDR1 MGHRA, CDR2 YSYEKL. There are 15 residues in the CDR3. V was pared by 2 bases and J by 4 bases, with 12 bases between. The CDR3 nucleotides are TGCGCCAGCAGCCAATCGGAGAACAGGAATCAGCCCCAGCATTTT. It yields the protein CASSQSENRNQPQHF.